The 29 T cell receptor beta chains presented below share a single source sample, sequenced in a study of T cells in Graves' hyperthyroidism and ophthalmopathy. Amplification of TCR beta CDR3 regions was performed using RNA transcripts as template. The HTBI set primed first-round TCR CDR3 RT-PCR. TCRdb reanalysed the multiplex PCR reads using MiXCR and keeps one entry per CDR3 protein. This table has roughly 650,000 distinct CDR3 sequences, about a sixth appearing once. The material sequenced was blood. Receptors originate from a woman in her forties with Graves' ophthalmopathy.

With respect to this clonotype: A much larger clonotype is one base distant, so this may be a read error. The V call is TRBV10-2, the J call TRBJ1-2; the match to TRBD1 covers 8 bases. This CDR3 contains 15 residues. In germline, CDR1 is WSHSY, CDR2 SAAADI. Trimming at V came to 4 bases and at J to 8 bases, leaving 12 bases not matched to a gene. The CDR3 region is CASSAQGARRRGYTF. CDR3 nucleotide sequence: TGCGCCAGCAGTGCCCAGGGGGCTCGGCGTAGAGGCTACACCTTC.

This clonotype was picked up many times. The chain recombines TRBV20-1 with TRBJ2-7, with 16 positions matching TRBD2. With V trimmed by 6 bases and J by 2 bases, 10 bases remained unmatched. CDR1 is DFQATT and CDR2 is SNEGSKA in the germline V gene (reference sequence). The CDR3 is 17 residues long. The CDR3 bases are TGCAGTGCCAAGGGAATGGGACTAGCGGGAGGGCCCTACGAGCAGTACTTC. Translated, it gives CSAKGMGLAGGPYEQYF.

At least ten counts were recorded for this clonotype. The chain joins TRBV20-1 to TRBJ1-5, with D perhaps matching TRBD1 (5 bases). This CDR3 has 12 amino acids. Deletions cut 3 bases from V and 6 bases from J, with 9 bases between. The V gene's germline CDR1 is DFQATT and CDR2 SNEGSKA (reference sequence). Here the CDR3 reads CSASRGSQPQHF. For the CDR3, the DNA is TGCAGTGCTAGTAGGGGCAGTCAGCCCCAGCATTTT.

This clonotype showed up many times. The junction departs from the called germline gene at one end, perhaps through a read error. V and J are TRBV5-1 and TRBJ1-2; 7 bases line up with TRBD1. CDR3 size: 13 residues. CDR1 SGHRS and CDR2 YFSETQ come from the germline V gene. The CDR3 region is CASSLGQNYGYTF. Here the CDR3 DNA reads TGTGCCAGCAGCTTGGGACAGAACTATGGCTACACCTTC.

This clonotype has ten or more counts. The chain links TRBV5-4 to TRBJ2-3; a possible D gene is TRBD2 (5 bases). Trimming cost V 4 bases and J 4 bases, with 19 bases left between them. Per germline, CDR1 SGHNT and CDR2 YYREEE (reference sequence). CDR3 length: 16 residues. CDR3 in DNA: TGTGCCAGCAGCCCAGGCGGTCTGGTTAGCGCAGATACGCAGTATTTT. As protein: CASSPGGLVSADTQYF.

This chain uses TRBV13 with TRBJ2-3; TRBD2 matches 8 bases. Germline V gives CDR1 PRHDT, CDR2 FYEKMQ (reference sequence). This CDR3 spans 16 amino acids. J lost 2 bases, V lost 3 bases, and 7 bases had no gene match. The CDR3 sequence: CASSLARTSFTDTQYF. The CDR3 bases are TGTGCCAGCAGCTTGGCCCGGACTAGCTTCACAGATACGCAGTATTTT.

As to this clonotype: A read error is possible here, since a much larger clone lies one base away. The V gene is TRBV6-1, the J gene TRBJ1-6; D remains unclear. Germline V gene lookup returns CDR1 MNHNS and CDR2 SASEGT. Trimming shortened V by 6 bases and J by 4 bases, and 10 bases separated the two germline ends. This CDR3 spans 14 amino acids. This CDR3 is CASRQQTYNSPLHF. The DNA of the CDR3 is TGTGCCAGCAGGCAGCAGACATATAATTCACCCCTCCACTTT.

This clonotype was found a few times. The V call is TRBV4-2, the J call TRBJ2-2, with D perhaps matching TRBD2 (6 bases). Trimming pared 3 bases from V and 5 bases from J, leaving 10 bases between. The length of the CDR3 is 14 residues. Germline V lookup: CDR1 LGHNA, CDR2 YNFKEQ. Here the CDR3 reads CASSQEGMTGELFF. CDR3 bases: TGTGCCAGCAGCCAGGAGGGAATGACCGGGGAGCTGTTTTTT.

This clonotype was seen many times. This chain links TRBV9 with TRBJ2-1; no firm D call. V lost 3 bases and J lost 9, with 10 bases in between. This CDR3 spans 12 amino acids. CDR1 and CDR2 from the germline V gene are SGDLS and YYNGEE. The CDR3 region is CASSGEGPEQFF. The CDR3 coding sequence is TGTGCCAGCAGCGGCGAAGGGCCTGAGCAGTTCTTC.

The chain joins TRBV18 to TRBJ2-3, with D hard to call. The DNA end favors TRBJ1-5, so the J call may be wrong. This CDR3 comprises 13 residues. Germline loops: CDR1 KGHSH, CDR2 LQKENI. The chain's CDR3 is CASSPGRADTQHF. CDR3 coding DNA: TGTGCCAGCTCACCGGGCAGAGCCGATACGCAGCATTTT.

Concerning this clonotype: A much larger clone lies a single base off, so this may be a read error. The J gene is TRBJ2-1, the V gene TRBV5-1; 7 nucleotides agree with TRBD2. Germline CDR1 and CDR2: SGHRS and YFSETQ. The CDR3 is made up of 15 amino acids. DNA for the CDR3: TGCGCCAGCGGCTTGGGTTGGGGGGGGAGGAATGAGCAGTTCTTC. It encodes CASGLGWGGRNEQFF.

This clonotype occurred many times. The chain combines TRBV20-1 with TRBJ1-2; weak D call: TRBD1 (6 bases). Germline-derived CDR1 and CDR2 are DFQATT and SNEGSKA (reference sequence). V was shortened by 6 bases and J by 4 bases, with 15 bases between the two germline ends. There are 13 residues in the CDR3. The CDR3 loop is CSASPDRLYGYTF. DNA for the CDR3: TGCAGTGCAAGCCCGGACAGACTCTATGGCTACACCTTC.

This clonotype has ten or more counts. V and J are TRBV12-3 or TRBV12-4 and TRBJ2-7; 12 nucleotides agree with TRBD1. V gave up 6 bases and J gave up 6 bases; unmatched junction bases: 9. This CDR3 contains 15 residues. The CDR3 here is CASSSPGTGGFEQYF. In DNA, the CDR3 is TGTGCCAGCAGCTCCCCCGGGACAGGGGGCTTCGAGCAGTACTTC.

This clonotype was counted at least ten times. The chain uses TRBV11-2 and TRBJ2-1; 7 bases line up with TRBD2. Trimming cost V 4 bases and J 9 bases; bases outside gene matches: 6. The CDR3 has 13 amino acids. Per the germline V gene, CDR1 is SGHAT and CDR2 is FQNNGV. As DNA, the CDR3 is TGTGCCAGCAGCTCCACCGGGACTATTGAGCAGTTCTTC. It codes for CASSSTGTIEQFF.

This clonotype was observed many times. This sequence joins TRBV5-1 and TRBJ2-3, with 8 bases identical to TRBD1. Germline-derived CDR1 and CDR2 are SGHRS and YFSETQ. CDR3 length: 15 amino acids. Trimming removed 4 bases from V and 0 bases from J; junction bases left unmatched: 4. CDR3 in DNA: TGCGCCAGCAGCCTATGGACAGGGAGCACAGATACGCAGTATTTT. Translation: CASSLWTGSTDTQYF.

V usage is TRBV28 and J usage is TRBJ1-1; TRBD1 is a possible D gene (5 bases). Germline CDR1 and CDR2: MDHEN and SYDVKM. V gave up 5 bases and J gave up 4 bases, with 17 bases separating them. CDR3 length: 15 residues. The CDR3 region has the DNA TGTGCCAGCAGTCCCCCAAGGGGCAGTCGCACTGAAGCTTTCTTT. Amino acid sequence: CASSPPRGSRTEAFF. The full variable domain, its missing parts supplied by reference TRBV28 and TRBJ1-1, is DVKVTQSSRYLVKRTGEKVFLECVQDMDHENMFWYRQDPGLGLRLIYFSYDVKMKEKGDIPEGYSVSREKKERFSLILESASTNQTSMYLCASSPPRGSRTEAFFGQGTRLTVV.

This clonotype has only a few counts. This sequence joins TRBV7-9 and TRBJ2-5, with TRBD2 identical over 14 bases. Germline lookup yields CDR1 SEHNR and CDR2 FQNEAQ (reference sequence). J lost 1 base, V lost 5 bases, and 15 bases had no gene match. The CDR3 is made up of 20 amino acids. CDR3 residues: CASSASGGLAGAKLQETQYF. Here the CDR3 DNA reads TGTGCCAGCAGCGCTAGCGGGGGACTAGCGGGGGCAAAACTCCAAGAGACCCAGTACTTC.

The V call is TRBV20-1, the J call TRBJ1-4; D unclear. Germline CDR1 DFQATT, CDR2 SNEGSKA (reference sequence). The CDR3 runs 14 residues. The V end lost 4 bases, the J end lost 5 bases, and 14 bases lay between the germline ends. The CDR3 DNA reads TGCAGTGCTATTGATAGCAGTGTAAATGAAAAACTGTTTTTT. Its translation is CSAIDSSVNEKLFF.

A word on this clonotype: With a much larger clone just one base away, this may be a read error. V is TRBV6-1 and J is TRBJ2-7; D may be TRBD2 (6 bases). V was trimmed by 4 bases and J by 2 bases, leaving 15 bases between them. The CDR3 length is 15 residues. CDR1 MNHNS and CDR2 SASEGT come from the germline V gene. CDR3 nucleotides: TGTGCCAGCAGTGTGGGATTGGGAGGCACCTACGAGCAGTACTTC. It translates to CASSVGLGGTYEQYF.

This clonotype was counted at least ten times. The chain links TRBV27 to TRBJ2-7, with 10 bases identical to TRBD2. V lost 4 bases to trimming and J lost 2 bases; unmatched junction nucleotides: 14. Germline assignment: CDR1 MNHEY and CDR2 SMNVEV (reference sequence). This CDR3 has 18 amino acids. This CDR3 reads CASSSPVLSGRGPYEQYF. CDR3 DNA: TGTGCCAGCAGTTCCCCTGTACTAAGCGGGAGGGGGCCCTACGAGCAGTACTTC.

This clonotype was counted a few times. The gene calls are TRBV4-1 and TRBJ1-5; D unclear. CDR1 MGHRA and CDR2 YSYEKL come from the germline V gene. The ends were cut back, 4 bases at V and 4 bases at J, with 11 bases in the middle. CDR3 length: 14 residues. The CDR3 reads CASSLYGLNQPQHF. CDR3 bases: TGCGCCAGCAGCCTATACGGGCTTAATCAGCCCCAGCATTTT.

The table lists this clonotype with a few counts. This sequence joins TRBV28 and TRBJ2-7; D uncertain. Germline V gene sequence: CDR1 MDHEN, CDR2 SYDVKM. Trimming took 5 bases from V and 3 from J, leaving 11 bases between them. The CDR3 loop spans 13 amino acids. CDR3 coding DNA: TGTGCCAGCAGTCTCGGCCCGATCTACGAGCAGTACTTC. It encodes CASSLGPIYEQYF. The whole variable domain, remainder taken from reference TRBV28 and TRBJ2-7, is DVKVTQSSRYLVKRTGEKVFLECVQDMDHENMFWYRQDPGLGLRLIYFSYDVKMKEKGDIPEGYSVSREKKERFSLILESASTNQTSMYLCASSLGPIYEQYFGPGTRLTVT.

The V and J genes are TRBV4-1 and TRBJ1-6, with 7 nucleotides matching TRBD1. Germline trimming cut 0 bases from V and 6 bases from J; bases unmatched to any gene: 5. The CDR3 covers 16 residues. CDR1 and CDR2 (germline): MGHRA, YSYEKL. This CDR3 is CASSQEVRGVNSPLHF. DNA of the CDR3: TGCGCCAGCAGCCAAGAAGTCAGGGGGGTTAATTCACCCCTCCACTTT.

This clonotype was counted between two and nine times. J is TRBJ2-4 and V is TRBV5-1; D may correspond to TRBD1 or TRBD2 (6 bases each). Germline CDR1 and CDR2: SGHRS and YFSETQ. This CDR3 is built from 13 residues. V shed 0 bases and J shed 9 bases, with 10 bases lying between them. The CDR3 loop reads CASSLVEGGIQYF. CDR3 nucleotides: TGCGCCAGCAGCTTGGTTGAGGGGGGCATTCAGTACTTC.

The CDR3, as DNA: TGCGCCAGCAGCCAAGGTCCCGGACAGAGCACAGATACGCAGTATTTT. Encoded protein: CASSQGPGQSTDTQYF. V is TRBV4-1 and J is TRBJ2-3; the D gene is possibly TRBD1 (6 bases). Germline V gives CDR1 MGHRA, CDR2 YSYEKL. V lost 1 base and J 0 bases, leaving 11 bases between the germline ends. The CDR3 runs to 16 residues.

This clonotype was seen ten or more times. CDR3 region: CASSLALYTEAFF. The CDR3 coding sequence is TGTGCCAGCAGCTTAGCGCTTTACACTGAAGCTTTCTTT. The chain links TRBV11-1 to TRBJ1-1; D is uncertain. There are 13 residues in the CDR3. V was clipped by 0 bases and J by 3 bases, with 5 bases between them. Germline CDR1 SGHAT, CDR2 FQDESV (reference sequence).

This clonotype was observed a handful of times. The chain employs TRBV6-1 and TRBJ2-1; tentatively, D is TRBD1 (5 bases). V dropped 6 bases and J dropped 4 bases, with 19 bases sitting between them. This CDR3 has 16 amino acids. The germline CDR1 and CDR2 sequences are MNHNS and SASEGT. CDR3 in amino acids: CASRTLDTGSYNEQFF. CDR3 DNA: TGTGCCAGCAGGACTTTGGACACTGGCTCTTACAATGAGCAGTTCTTC.

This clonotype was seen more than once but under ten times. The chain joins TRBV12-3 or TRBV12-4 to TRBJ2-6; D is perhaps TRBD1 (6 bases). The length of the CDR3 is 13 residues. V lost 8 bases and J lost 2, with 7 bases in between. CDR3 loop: CASHRAGANVLTF. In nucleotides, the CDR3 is TGTGCCAGCCACAGGGCTGGGGCCAACGTCCTGACTTTC.

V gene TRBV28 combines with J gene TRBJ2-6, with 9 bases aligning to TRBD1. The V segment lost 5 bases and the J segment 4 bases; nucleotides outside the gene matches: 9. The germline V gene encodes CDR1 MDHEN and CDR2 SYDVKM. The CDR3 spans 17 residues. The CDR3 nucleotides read TGTGCCAGCAGTCCCCAACAGGGGGCAGTCGGGGCCAACGTCCTGACTTTC. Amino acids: CASSPQQGAVGANVLTF.